One sample yielded the 15 T cell receptor beta chains listed below, sequenced in a study of graft-versus-host responses after intestinal transplantation. Sequencing was performed with immunoSEQ multiplex PCR; in TCRdb, only in-frame clones are kept and a portion is missing. The sample shows 130,000 or so clones, 90% to 95% of them seen only once. These TCRs are of unknown antigen specificity. This sample comprised unstimulated CD4+ T cells sorted from spleen or lymph node cells, obtained before intestinal transplant. The receptors stem from a human donor who received an intestinal transplant.

The chain recombines TRBV5-1 with TRBJ2-5; 8 positions agree with TRBD2. CDR1 SGHRS and CDR2 YFSETQ come from the germline V gene. J lost 1 base, V lost 0 bases, and 5 bases had no gene match. CDR3 length: 16 residues. The CDR3 DNA follows: TGCGCCAGCAGCTTGGCCGGCGGGGGGATCCAAGAGACCCAGTACTTC. Translation gives CASSLAGGGIQETQYF.

The V gene is TRBV12-5, the J gene TRBJ1-6; D uncertain. This CDR3 spans 15 amino acids. Germline V gives CDR1 LGHNT, CDR2 FRNRAP. V lost 1 base, J lost 7 bases, and 11 bases lay in between. CDR3 DNA sequence: TGTGCTAGTGGTTTGGGCAGCCGGTACAATTCACCCCTCCACTTT. This encodes CASGLGSRYNSPLHF.

The V and J genes are TRBV7-3 and TRBJ2-3; no clear D gene. CDR3 length: 14 amino acids. CDR1 is SGHTA and CDR2 is FQGTGA in the germline V gene. V was cut by 3 bases and J by 6 bases, with 13 bases left in between. DNA of the CDR3: TGTGCCAGCAGCTTGGGCCGACCTTCGGATACGCAGTATTTT. The encoded protein is CASSLGRPSDTQYF.

The chain joins TRBV5-1 to TRBJ1-2; 7 positions agree with TRBD1. This CDR3 region has 14 residues. V lost 6 bases, J lost 3 bases, and 8 bases stayed unmatched. Germline CDR1 reads SGHRS; CDR2 reads YFSETQ. The CDR3 here is CASNTGTADYGYTF. Written as DNA, the CDR3 is TGCGCCAGCAATACCGGGACAGCTGACTATGGCTACACCTTC.

The rearrangement joins TRBV6-5 to TRBJ1-2, with TRBD1 matching over 10 bases. CDR1 and CDR2 (germline): MNHEY, SVGAGI. The CDR3 is made up of 16 amino acids. The trim removed 0 bases at V and 3 bases at J, leaving 4 bases unmatched. CDR3 coding DNA: TGTGCCAGCAGTTACTCGAGGACAGGGGGGGACTATGGCTACACCTTC. Translating gives CASSYSRTGGDYGYTF.

The chain carries TRBV7-2 and TRBJ2-5, with D tentatively TRBD2 (5 bases). The V end was cut by 5 bases, the J end by 2 bases, with 18 bases between. In germline, CDR1 is SGHTA, CDR2 FQGNSA. The CDR3 loop spans 16 amino acids. CDR3 loop: CASSTSLSGGQETQYF. CDR3 nucleotides: TGTGCCAGCAGCACTTCCCTTTCTGGAGGTCAAGAGACCCAGTACTTC.

The chain links TRBV5-1 to TRBJ1-1, with D uncertain. V was trimmed by 1 base and J by 4 bases, leaving 14 bases between them. This CDR3 comprises 15 residues. From germline, CDR1 is SGHRS and CDR2 YFSETQ. This CDR3 is CASSLNPIRTTEAFF. In nucleotides, the CDR3 is TGCGCCAGCAGCTTGAATCCCATTCGAACCACTGAAGCTTTCTTT.

V is TRBV5-1 and J is TRBJ2-1; 12 positions agree with TRBD2. With 4 bases clipped from V and 7 bases from J, the junction kept 9 bases outside the gene matches. Germline CDR1 is SGHRS and CDR2 is YFSETQ. This CDR3 has 16 amino acids. Written as DNA, the CDR3 is TGCGCCAGCAGCCAAACTAGCGGGGGGTTTAATAATGAGCAGTTCTTC. Translated: CASSQTSGGFNNEQFF.

This clone appeared a few times. This chain links TRBV19 with TRBJ1-2; D is undetermined. The CDR3 is 11 residues long. Germline V gene lookup returns CDR1 LNHDA and CDR2 SQIVND (reference sequence). Trimming took off 7 bases at V and 4 bases at J, with 7 bases between the two ends. Here the CDR3 reads CASKHSYGYTF. The CDR3 bases are TGTGCCAGTAAGCACAGCTATGGCTACACCTTC.

Notes on this clone: A read error may produce the germline difference seen at one junction end. This sequence joins TRBV5-6 and TRBJ1-1, with D perhaps matching TRBD1 (5 bases). Germline CDR1 and CDR2: SGHDT and YYEEEE. The CDR3 is 14 amino acids. The CDR3 nucleotides read TGTGCCAGCAGTCCCCGGGGGGTTTACACTGGAGCTTTCTTT. Protein sequence: CASSPRGVYTGAFF.

This chain connects TRBV6-1 to TRBJ1-2, with 8 bases aligning to TRBD1. With 5 bases clipped from V and 2 bases from J, the junction kept 7 bases outside the gene matches. The CDR3 has 15 residues. Looked up from germline, CDR1 is MNHNS and CDR2 is SASEGT. CDR3 sequence: CASSRRDRRNYGYTF. As DNA, the CDR3 is TGTGCCAGCAGTCGCCGGGACAGGAGGAACTATGGCTACACCTTC.

The rearrangement links TRBV30 to TRBJ2-7; no firm D call. This CDR3 contains 13 residues. The ends were cut back, 1 base at V and 2 bases at J, with 9 bases in the middle. The germline gives CDR1 GTSNPN, CDR2 SVGIG (reference sequence). The CDR3 DNA reads TGTGCCTGGAGTGATAAGGGCCCCTACGAGCAGTACTTC. Protein sequence: CAWSDKGPYEQYF.

The genes are TRBV19 and TRBJ2-3; D gene uncertain. Trimming pared 1 base from V and 3 bases from J, leaving 11 bases between. The germline V gene encodes CDR1 LNHDA and CDR2 SQIVND (reference sequence). The CDR3 length is 15 residues. In DNA, the CDR3 is TGTGCCAGTAGTATAGGTCCTACGAGGACAGATACGCAGTATTTT. This codes for CASSIGPTRTDTQYF. Variable domain in full (rest from reference TRBV19 and TRBJ2-3): DGGITQSPKYLFRKEGQNVTLSCEQNLNHDAMYWYRQDPGQGLRLIYYSQIVNDFQKGDIAEGYSVSREKKESFPLTVTSAQKNPTAFYLCASSIGPTRTDTQYFGPGTRLTVL.

The rearrangement joins TRBV29-1 to TRBJ1-1; 8 bases align to TRBD1. V shed 6 bases, J shed 5 bases, and the junction held 5 bases outside the gene matches. Per germline, CDR1 SQVTM and CDR2 ANQGSEA. The CDR3 has 12 amino acids. The CDR3 loop is CSVDRDRTEAFF. CDR3 DNA: TGCAGCGTGGACAGGGATCGGACTGAAGCTTTCTTT.

V and J are TRBV19 and TRBJ1-3, with TRBD1 identical over 8 bases. This CDR3 comprises 13 residues. V gave up 10 bases and J gave up 3 bases; unmatched junction bases: 5. Germline V CDR1 and CDR2: LNHDA, SQIVND (reference sequence). This CDR3 reads CATTGTGGNTIYF. DNA for the CDR3: TGTGCCACCACCGGGACAGGTGGAAACACCATATATTTT.